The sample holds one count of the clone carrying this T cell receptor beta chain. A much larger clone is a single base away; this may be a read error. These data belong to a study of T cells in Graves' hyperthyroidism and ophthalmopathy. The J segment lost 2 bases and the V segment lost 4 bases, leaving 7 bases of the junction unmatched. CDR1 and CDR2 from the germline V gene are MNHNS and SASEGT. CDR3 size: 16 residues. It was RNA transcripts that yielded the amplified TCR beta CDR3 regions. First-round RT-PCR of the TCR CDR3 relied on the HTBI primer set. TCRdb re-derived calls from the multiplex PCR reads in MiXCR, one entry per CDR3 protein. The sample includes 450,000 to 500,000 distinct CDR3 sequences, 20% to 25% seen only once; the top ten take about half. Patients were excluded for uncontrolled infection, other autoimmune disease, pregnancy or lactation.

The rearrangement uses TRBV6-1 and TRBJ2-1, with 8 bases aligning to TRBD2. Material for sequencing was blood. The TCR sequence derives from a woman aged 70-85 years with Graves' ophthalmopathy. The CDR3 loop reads CASSGCRGLAYNEQFF. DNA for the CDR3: TGTGCCAGCAGTGGGTGCAGGGGACTAGCCTACAATGAGCAGTTCTTC.